This T cell receptor (beta chain) was identified during a study of blood T cells in healthy people across ages. Study-wide results and caveats: A roughly linear age-dependent decrease characterized TCR beta diversity per million T cells.

The CDR3 runs 14 residues. J lost 5 bases, V lost 6 bases, and 6 bases had no gene match. CDR1 SNHLY and CDR2 FYNNEI come from the germline V gene. Extracted total RNA amounted to at least 5.5 micrograms for each sample. As to this clonotype: Antigen unknown.

A second about 7 to 11 cycle PCR used barcoded and J-beta primers. A single record per CDR3 protein comes from TCRdb applying MiXCR to the 5' RACE reads. Here the sample spans around 900,000 distinct CDR3 sequences, 51% being singletons. The chain carries TRBV2 and TRBJ2-4, with TRBD1 identical over 8 bases. This TCR derives from an older woman in good health. The sample taken for sequencing was blood. This CDR3 reads CASSAWDRQNIQYF. CDR3 nucleotides: TGTGCCAGCAGCGCCTGGGACAGGCAAAACATTCAGTACTTC.